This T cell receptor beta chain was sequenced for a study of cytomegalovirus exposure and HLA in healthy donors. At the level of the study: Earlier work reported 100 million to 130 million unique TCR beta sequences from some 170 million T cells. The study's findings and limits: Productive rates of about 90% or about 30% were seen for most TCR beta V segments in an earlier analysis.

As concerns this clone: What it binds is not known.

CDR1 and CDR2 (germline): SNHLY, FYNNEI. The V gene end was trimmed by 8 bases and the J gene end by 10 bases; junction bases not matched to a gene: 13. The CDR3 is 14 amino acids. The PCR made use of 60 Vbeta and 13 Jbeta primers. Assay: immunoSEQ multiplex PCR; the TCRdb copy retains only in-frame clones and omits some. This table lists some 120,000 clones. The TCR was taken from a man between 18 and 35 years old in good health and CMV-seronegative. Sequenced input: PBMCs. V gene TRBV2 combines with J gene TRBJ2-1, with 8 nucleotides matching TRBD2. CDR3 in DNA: TGTGCCAGCGAGGGCGTTAGCGGGGTAGGAGAGCAGTTCTTC. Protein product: CASEGVSGVGEQFF.